This T cell receptor (beta chain) was sequenced for a study of T-cell memory formation after mild COVID-19 listed by TCRdb under 2021. As for the study more broadly: TCR sequence clusters from the two donors were largely donor specific. In a couple of donors, T-cell clones that expanded and contracted after mild COVID-19 were followed by sequencing TCRalpha and TCRbeta repertoires longitudinally. Two young, previously healthy adult volunteers, one female and one male, were included in the cohort.

Notes on this clonotype: Its cognate antigen has yet to be identified. No much larger clone is present one base from it, and per-base qualities are unavailable.

General study outcomes and caveats: SARS-CoV-2 specificity was not confirmed for the second-wave clones peaking on day 37. Some responding clones were found in pre-infection memory, which suggests that pre-existing cross-reactive memory T cells took part in the SARS-CoV-2 response. Clones that contracted from day 15 to 85 showed balanced CD4/CD8 phenotypes, whereas a second wave of clones that expanded from day 15 to 37 leaned towards CD4+. Contracting CD4+ clones appeared mostly in the CM and EM memory subsets, whereas CD8+ clones were enriched in EMRA. Only a couple of mild cases were covered in the study, and larger cohorts including severe cases with pre-infection samples were considered necessary.

The instrument given in TCRdb is Illumina NovaSeq 6000. cDNA libraries for TCRalpha and TCRbeta were prepared by 5'RACE using constant-segment primers, with sample barcodes and unique molecular identifiers added. Trizol reagent was used to extract RNA from every sample. The libraries were amplified in two PCR steps, and the second step added a second sample barcode and Illumina TruSeq adapters. Sequencing of libraries was performed on an Illumina NovaSeq with 2 x 150 bp paired-end reads. Per the source publication's procedure: With migec v1.2.7, reads were demultiplexed and then collapsed into UMI-guided consensus sequences. With mixcr v2.1.11, UMI consensuses were aligned to TRA and TRB V and J templates and assembled into clonotypes. A clonotype was counted as expanded or contracted only if both edgeR and NoisET called the change significant, with noise models trained on biological replicates. For edgeR calls, the thresholds were a false discovery rate-adjusted p below 0.01 and a log2 fold-change of 1. As an exploratory analysis of dynamics, max-normalized trajectories of the 1000 most abundant clonotypes were examined by PCA with hierarchical clustering. Each responding clone was given a CD4 or CD8 phenotype based on the CD4+ and CD8+ repertoires, which had been sequenced separately. TCRdb reprocessed the public reads (quality trimming at Q25 with fastp, clone calling with MiXCR) and kept in-frame beta chains. Under each unique CDR3 protein, matching rows form one entry showing the most common genes and DNA. TCRdb's processing, not the authors' own work, is the source of the V and J calls. The table for this sample lists over 150,000 distinct CDR3 sequences; approximately 17% of them were counted only once. The ten largest clones represent under 4.5% of the sample.

PBMCs were isolated by Ficoll-Paque density gradient centrifugation. Trimming leaves V shorter by 1 base and J shorter by 4 bases, with the junction holding 5 bases beyond the gene matches. Via the germline V gene (reference sequence), CDR1 is DFQATT and CDR2 SNEGSKA. Its CDR3 holds 15 amino acids, cysteine through phenylalanine. Only the CDR3 part of the read is kept: 45 bases, read in frame from the first base. The sample comprised PBMCs or a T cell subset sorted from them (not recorded which). The receptor was derived from a man aged 18-30 years who had mild COVID-19 (a few samples of this study predate the infection). The sample titles of this study are shuffled in the database, so cell type and time point are left out; the donor was told from shared clones. This chain is built from TRBV20-1 and TRBJ1-5; 9 bases in the junction line up with TRBD1. For the CDR3, the sequence is CSARATGTGNQPQHF. In nucleotide form, the sequence is TGCAGTGCTAGAGCCACCGGGACAGGGAATCAGCCCCAGCATTTT.